The 14 T cell receptor beta chains given below trace back to one sample, sequenced in a study of blood T cell repertoires in COVID-19. Some clones are missing from TCRdb's copy, which holds only in-frame ones; the method was immunoSEQ multiplex PCR. Seen here are roughly 7,100 clones, approximately 90% observed once, and the top ten hold about 9.4%. Sequenced sample: peripheral blood. These receptors were obtained from a man aged 65-85 years with active COVID-19.

The DNA of the CDR3 is TGTGCCAGCAGTTACACTACGCAGGGGATCTCTGGAAACACCATATATTTT. As protein: CASSYTTQGISGNTIYF. The chain recombines TRBV6-2 or TRBV6-3 with TRBJ1-3; maybe TRBD1 (6 bases). Per germline, CDR1 MNHEY and CDR2 SVGEGT. V lost 2 bases to trimming and J lost 0 bases, with 14 bases between them. This CDR3 contains 17 residues.

The J gene is TRBJ2-3, the V gene TRBV6-5; possible D gene TRBD1, 6 bases. This CDR3 comprises 15 residues. Between the trimmed V and J ends, which lost 0 bases and 2 bases, there was a span of 9 bases. Germline CDR1 MNHEY, CDR2 SVGAGI. The CDR3 bases are TGTGCCAGCAGTTACTCGACAGGTTTCACAGATACGCAGTATTTT. Protein sequence: CASSYSTGFTDTQYF.

The J gene is TRBJ2-7, the V gene TRBV4-2; 10 nucleotides line up with TRBD1. This CDR3 is 18 amino acids long. The germline gives CDR1 LGHNA, CDR2 YNFKEQ. The V gene end was trimmed by 3 bases and the J gene end by 6 bases; junction bases not matched to a gene: 17. The CDR3 nucleotides read TGTGCCAGCAGCCATGAATTTACCGGACAGGGGGTTTGGGGCGAGCAGTACTTC. It specifies CASSHEFTGQGVWGEQYF.

The J gene is TRBJ2-3, the V gene TRBV10-2; D may be TRBD2 (6 bases). The CDR3 has 11 residues. Per the germline V gene, CDR1 is WSHSY and CDR2 is SAAADI. V gave up 8 bases and J gave up 5 bases, with 8 bases separating them. CDR3 sequence (DNA): TGCGCCAGCTCGGGACTAGATACGCAGTATTTT. It translates to CASSGLDTQYF.

This sequence joins TRBV7-8 and TRBJ2-7; possibly TRBD1 for D (7 bases). The CDR3 is made up of 16 amino acids. Germline values: CDR1 SGHVS, CDR2 FQNEAQ. Trimming removed 5 bases from V and 4 bases from J, with 21 bases in between. The CDR3 nucleotides read TGTGCCAGCAGCCCCTACCCCGGGGGACAGCCATACGAGCAGTACTTC. Its translation: CASSPYPGGQPYEQYF.

This chain links TRBV6-2 or TRBV6-3 with TRBJ1-1, with 12 bases that match TRBD1. Germline loops: CDR1 MNHEY, CDR2 SVGEGT. V trimming: 6 bases; J trimming: 5 bases; junction bases outside the gene matches: 16. The CDR3 length is 18 residues. The CDR3 DNA follows: TGTGCCAGCAGCCGAACCGGGACAGGGGGCGGAGAGTCGACTGAAGCTTTCTTT. Its translation: CASSRTGTGGGESTEAFF.

The chain is built from TRBV5-6 and TRBJ1-1; 10 bases are shared with TRBD1. V lost 1 base to trimming and J lost 3 bases; unmatched junction nucleotides: 12. The CDR3 has 18 amino acids. In germline, CDR1 is SGHDT, CDR2 YYEEEE. The CDR3 DNA follows: TGTGCCAGCAGCTTGCCGGGACAGGGGCATTCTAGCGACACTGAAGCTTTCTTT. It codes for CASSLPGQGHSSDTEAFF.

J is TRBJ1-5 and V is TRBV6-6, with a possible D match to TRBD1 (6 bases). The CDR3 spans 15 residues. The germline V gene encodes CDR1 MNHNY and CDR2 SVGAGI (reference sequence). Between the trimmed V and J ends, which lost 0 bases and 7 bases, there was a span of 13 bases. CDR3 bases: TGTGCCAGCAGTTACTCGGGTCAGGGGTCACAGCCCCAGCATTTT. It specifies CASSYSGQGSQPQHF.

The gene calls are TRBV4-3 and TRBJ2-7, with TRBD2 identical over 11 bases. V lost 0 bases and J lost 2; bases outside the gene matches: 0. Germline V gene data show CDR1 as LGHNA and CDR2 as YSLEER. The CDR3 totals 15 residues. This chain's CDR3 is CASSQDSGGAYEQYF. CDR3 sequence (DNA): TGCGCCAGCAGCCAAGATAGCGGGGGGGCCTACGAGCAGTACTTC.

The chain joins TRBV27 to TRBJ2-7; D is unclear. V gave up 2 bases and J gave up 1 base, with 6 bases separating them. The CDR3 has 13 residues. The germline V gene has CDR1 MNHEY and CDR2 SMNVEV (reference sequence). CDR3 DNA: TGTGCCAGCAGTTTAGGAGCATCCTACGAGCAGTACTTC. Translation gives CASSLGASYEQYF.

V is TRBV6-6 and J is TRBJ1-2, with 8 bases that match TRBD1. Per the germline V gene, CDR1 is MNHNY and CDR2 is SVGAGI (reference sequence). The CDR3 consists of 14 residues. Trimming removed 2 bases from V and 2 bases from J; junction bases left unmatched: 1. In DNA form, the CDR3 reads TGTGCCAGCAGTTACGGACAGGGCAACTATGGCTACACCTTC. Its protein is CASSYGQGNYGYTF.

There are a few counts of this clone. The chain carries TRBV19 and TRBJ2-7; D is uncertain. CDR3 length equals 13 residues. Per the germline V gene, CDR1 is LNHDA and CDR2 is SQIVND (reference sequence). Trimming stripped 3 bases from V and 1 base from J, with 7 bases between. Here the CDR3 reads CASSIGTSYEQYF. CDR3 sequence (DNA): TGTGCCAGTAGTATTGGTACTTCCTACGAGCAGTACTTC.

The chain uses TRBV5-8 and TRBJ2-3, with D tentatively TRBD2 (5 bases). The germline CDR1 and CDR2 sequences are SGHTS and YDEGEE. This CDR3 is 16 amino acids long. V lost 4 bases and J 6 bases, leaving 21 bases between the germline ends. For the CDR3, the DNA is TGTGCCAGCAGCCCCTCCGGGGTGGTCCCTTCCGATACGCAGTATTTT. Its translation is CASSPSGVVPSDTQYF.

The V call is TRBV30, the J call TRBJ1-1; perhaps TRBD1 as D (6 bases). The germline V gene encodes CDR1 GTSNPN and CDR2 SVGIG (reference sequence). The V and J ends lost 4 bases and 6 bases respectively, with 15 bases between them. This CDR3 has 13 residues. CDR3 sequence (DNA): TGTGCCTGGAATATGGGGGCCAGGGCTGAAGCTTTCTTT. Protein product: CAWNMGARAEAFF. The variable domain in full, with the rest retrieved from reference TRBV30 and TRBJ1-1, is SQTIHQWPATLVQPVGSPLSLECTVEGTSNPNLYWYRQAAGRGLQLLFYSVGIGQISSEVPQNLSASRPQDRQFILSSKKLLLSDSGFYLCAWNMGARAEAFFGQGTRLTVV.